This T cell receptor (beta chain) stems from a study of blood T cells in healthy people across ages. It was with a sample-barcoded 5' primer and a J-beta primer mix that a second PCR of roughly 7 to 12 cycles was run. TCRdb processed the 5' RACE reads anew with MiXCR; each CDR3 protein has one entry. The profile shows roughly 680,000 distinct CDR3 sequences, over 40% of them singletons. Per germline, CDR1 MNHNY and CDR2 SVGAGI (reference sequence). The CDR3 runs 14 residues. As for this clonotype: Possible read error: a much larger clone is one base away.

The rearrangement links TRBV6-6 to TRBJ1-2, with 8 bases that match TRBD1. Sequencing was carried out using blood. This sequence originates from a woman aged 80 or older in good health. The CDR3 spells CAIKTGDGDYGYIF. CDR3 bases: TGTGCCATCAAGACAGGGGATGGTGACTATGGCTACATCTTC.